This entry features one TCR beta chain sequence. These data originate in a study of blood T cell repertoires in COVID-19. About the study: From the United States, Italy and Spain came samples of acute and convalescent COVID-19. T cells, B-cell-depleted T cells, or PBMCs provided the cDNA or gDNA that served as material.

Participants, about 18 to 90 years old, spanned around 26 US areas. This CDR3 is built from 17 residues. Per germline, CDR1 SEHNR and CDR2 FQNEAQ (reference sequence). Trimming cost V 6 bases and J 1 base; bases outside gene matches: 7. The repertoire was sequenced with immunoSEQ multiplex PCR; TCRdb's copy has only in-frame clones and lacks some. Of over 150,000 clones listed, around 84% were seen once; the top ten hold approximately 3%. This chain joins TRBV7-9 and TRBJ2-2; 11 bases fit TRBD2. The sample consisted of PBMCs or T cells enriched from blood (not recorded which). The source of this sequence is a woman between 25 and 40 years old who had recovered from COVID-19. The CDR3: CASSPLAGGMNTGELFF. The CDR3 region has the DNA TGTGCCAGCAGTCCCCTAGCGGGGGGCATGAACACCGGGGAGCTGTTTTTT. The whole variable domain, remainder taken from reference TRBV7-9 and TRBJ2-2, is DTGVSQNPRHKITKRGQNVTFRCDPISEHNRLYWYRQTLGQGPEFLTYFQNEAQLEKSRLLSDRFSAERPKGSFSTLEIQRTEQGDSAMYLCASSPLAGGMNTGELFFGEGSRLTVL.